Each of the 27 T cell receptor beta chains below was sequenced from the same sample in a study of shared clonotypes between healthy human individuals. TCRdb's copy holds only in-frame clones and misses some; the assay was immunoSEQ multiplex PCR. The sample records more than 450,000 clones, approximately 85% being singletons. The sample was PBMCs. The source is a woman in her 40s in good health. Some clones in this sample may be carry-over from other donors' samples.

This clone was detected only once. V gene TRBV7-9 combines with J gene TRBJ1-6; D might be TRBD1 (6 bases). The CDR3 totals 15 residues. Trimming removed 5 bases from V and 4 bases from J, with 12 bases in between. Germline V gene data show CDR1 as SEHNR and CDR2 as FQNEAQ (reference sequence). DNA of the CDR3: TGTGCCAGCAGCCACGGACAGTCGTATAATTCACCCCTCCACTTT. It specifies CASSHGQSYNSPLHF.

The chain is built from TRBV5-1 and TRBJ1-4; D is possibly TRBD1 (5 bases). Trimming stripped 4 bases from V and 8 bases from J, with 21 bases between. The CDR3 runs to 16 residues. Germline loops: CDR1 SGHRS, CDR2 YFSETQ. DNA for the CDR3: TGCGCCAGCAGCCTAGGGGATGTTGATATTGGAGAAAAACTGTTTTTT. Protein sequence: CASSLGDVDIGEKLFF.

This sequence joins TRBV5-1 and TRBJ2-2, with D perhaps TRBD2 (5 bases). Germline loops: CDR1 SGHRS, CDR2 YFSETQ. The CDR3 is made up of 14 amino acids. V was clipped by 6 bases and J by 2 bases, with 11 bases between them. CDR3 DNA: TGCGCCAGCAAGAAGGAGGCCAACACCGGGGAGCTGTTTTTT. This codes for CASKKEANTGELFF.

The V gene is TRBV7-9, the J gene TRBJ2-3, with 7 nucleotides matching TRBD2. CDR1 is SEHNR, CDR2 FQNEAQ, per germline (reference sequence). CDR3 size: 16 residues. Trimming removed 1 base from V and 4 bases from J; junction bases left unmatched: 8. This CDR3 is CASSLGLEAGADTQYF. CDR3 nucleotides: TGTGCCAGCAGCTTAGGCCTCGAGGCGGGGGCAGATACGCAGTATTTT.

The chain links TRBV6-5 to TRBJ2-5; 8 bases fit TRBD2. Germline V lookup: CDR1 MNHEY, CDR2 SVGAGI. The trim removed 4 bases at V and 4 bases at J, leaving 11 bases unmatched. The CDR3 length is 16 residues. CDR3 DNA sequence: TGTGCCAGCAGTTCCTGGAGCGGGAGAAGTGGAGAGACCCAGTACTTC. Translated: CASSSWSGRSGETQYF.

Many counts were recorded for this clone. The rearrangement uses TRBV19 and TRBJ2-7; 8 positions match TRBD1. Germline values: CDR1 LNHDA, CDR2 SQIVND (reference sequence). This CDR3 spans 13 amino acids. Trimming at V came to 4 bases and at J to 5 bases, leaving 4 bases not matched to a gene. This CDR3 reads CASSSRGPNEQYF. The CDR3 DNA follows: TGTGCCAGTAGTAGCAGGGGGCCTAACGAGCAGTACTTC.

The chain has TRBV18 and TRBJ2-7; 10 bases line up with TRBD2. CDR1 is KGHSH and CDR2 is LQKENI in the germline V gene. J lost 4 bases, V lost 2 bases, and 8 bases had no gene match. This CDR3 is built from 16 residues. The CDR3 sequence is CASSPSWLAGAYEQYF. CDR3 coding DNA: TGTGCCAGCTCACCAAGTTGGCTAGCGGGAGCATACGAGCAGTACTTC.

The rearrangement links TRBV5-1 to TRBJ2-2; D is ambiguous. Per germline, CDR1 SGHRS and CDR2 YFSETQ. Trimming left V 4 bases short and J 7 bases short, with 11 bases between. This CDR3 contains 13 residues. The CDR3 reads CASSIDGIGELFF. Here the CDR3 DNA reads TGCGCCAGCAGCATCGACGGCATCGGGGAGCTGTTTTTT.

The rearrangement joins TRBV11-3 to TRBJ2-1, with 9 nucleotides matching TRBD2. This CDR3 region has 16 residues. J lost 4 bases, V lost 4 bases, and 8 bases had no gene match. Per germline, CDR1 SGHNT and CDR2 YENEEA. CDR3 DNA sequence: TGTGCCAGCAGCTCACTGGGCGGGGGGGGATACAATGAGCAGTTCTTC. Translated, it gives CASSSLGGGGYNEQFF.

This clone was counted only a few times. The chain combines TRBV5-1 with TRBJ2-3; D is ambiguous. Germline V gives CDR1 SGHRS, CDR2 YFSETQ. The CDR3 is 14 amino acids. Deletions cut 0 bases from V and 4 bases from J, with 9 bases between. This chain's CDR3 is CASSLALGSDTQYF. CDR3 nucleotide sequence: TGCGCCAGCAGCTTGGCCTTGGGCTCAGATACGCAGTATTTT.

This clone was recorded a few times. V gene TRBV10-2 combines with J gene TRBJ2-5, with 10 bases matching TRBD1. The V segment lost 9 bases and the J segment 5 bases; nucleotides outside the gene matches: 6. The CDR3 is 13 residues long. Per germline, CDR1 WSHSY and CDR2 SAAADI. CDR3 DNA: TGCGCCAGTCGACAGGGGGCTGGCGAGACCCAGTACTTC. It is translated as CASRQGAGETQYF.

The chain links TRBV7-2 to TRBJ2-5; a weak D match, TRBD1 (5 bases). This CDR3 has 13 residues. V lost 6 bases and J lost 5, with 13 bases in between. Germline V gene sequence: CDR1 SGHTA, CDR2 FQGNSA. CDR3 residues: CASSSQGLETQYF. CDR3 DNA sequence: TGTGCCAGCAGTTCTCAGGGCTTGGAGACCCAGTACTTC.

The chain's CDR3 is CASSLNGVPYQETQYF. For the CDR3, the DNA is TGCGCCAGCAGCCTCAATGGAGTACCATATCAAGAGACCCAGTACTTC. The chain recombines TRBV5-1 with TRBJ2-5; unclear D gene. Germline CDR1 SGHRS, CDR2 YFSETQ. The ends were cut back, 4 bases at V and 2 bases at J, with 18 bases in the middle. The CDR3 sequence is 16 residues long.

The chain employs TRBV5-1 and TRBJ2-2; possible D gene TRBD1, 5 bases. The CDR3 is 15 residues long. Germline CDR1 is SGHRS and CDR2 is YFSETQ. Trimming left V 7 bases short and J 0 bases short, with 13 bases between. The CDR3 DNA is TGCGCCAGCTACCTGGACATAACGAACACCGGGGAGCTGTTTTTT. Translated, it gives CASYLDITNTGELFF.

This chain uses TRBV11-2 with TRBJ2-3; 7 nucleotides agree with TRBD2. Germline V CDR1 and CDR2: SGHAT, FQNNGV. The CDR3 is 17 residues long. The J segment lost 3 bases and the V segment lost 5 bases, leaving 14 bases of the junction unmatched. CDR3 nucleotide sequence: TGTGCCAGCAGCCAGGGTAGGGCGGGAGTGGGTACAGATACGCAGTATTTT. Translating gives CASSQGRAGVGTDTQYF.

This chain joins TRBV7-9 and TRBJ1-2; D is ambiguous. Germline V gene sequence: CDR1 SEHNR, CDR2 FQNEAQ (reference sequence). Trimming cost V 8 bases and J 8 bases, with 15 bases left between them. This CDR3 region has 12 residues. CDR3 sequence reads: CASALGREGYTF. The CDR3, as DNA: TGTGCCAGCGCTCTCGGGCGGGAGGGCTACACCTTC.

J is TRBJ2-7 and V is TRBV7-9; 8 nucleotides match TRBD1. CDR3 length equals 12 residues. The V segment lost 5 bases and the J segment 6 bases; nucleotides outside the gene matches: 3. Germline-derived CDR1 and CDR2 are SEHNR and FQNEAQ (reference sequence). The CDR3 DNA reads as TGTGCCAGCAGCGCGACAGGGGTCGAGCAGTACTTC. This codes for CASSATGVEQYF.

This clone has a handful of counts. This chain links TRBV7-9 with TRBJ1-3; the D gene is possibly TRBD1 (6 bases). Germline V gene sequence: CDR1 SEHNR, CDR2 FQNEAQ (reference sequence). This CDR3 spans 15 amino acids. The V gene lost 2 bases and the J gene lost 0 bases, with 8 bases spanning the gap. This chain's CDR3 is CASSLQQGSGNTIYF. The CDR3 DNA is TGTGCCAGCAGCTTACAACAGGGCTCTGGAAACACCATATATTTT.

The V call is TRBV2, the J call TRBJ1-2; D is uncertain. This CDR3 contains 12 residues. V lost 7 bases, J lost 0 bases, and 6 bases lay in between. Germline V CDR1 and CDR2: SNHLY, FYNNEI. The CDR3 nucleotides read TGTGCCAGCAATGACGCTAACTATGGCTACACCTTC. This codes for CASNDANYGYTF.

The chain is built from TRBV14 and TRBJ2-3; D ambiguous. Germline CDR1 and CDR2: SGHDN and FVKESK. V lost 1 base, J lost 6 bases, and 8 bases lay in between. This CDR3 has 13 amino acids. The CDR3 DNA reads TGTGCCAGCAGCCAAGCGTTGGCGGATACGCAGTATTTT. This gives the protein CASSQALADTQYF.

There are a few counts of this clone. V is TRBV9 and J is TRBJ1-1, with D possibly being TRBD1 (5 bases). The CDR3 sequence is 15 residues long. Trimming removed 2 bases at V and 4 bases at J, with 15 bases between. Germline lookup yields CDR1 SGDLS and CDR2 YYNGEE. The CDR3, as DNA: TGTGCCAGCAGCGTCATTTCGGGAGGGACCACTGAAGCTTTCTTT. This translates into CASSVISGGTTEAFF. Full variable domain (rest looked up from reference TRBV9 and TRBJ1-1): DSGVTQTPKHLITATGQRVTLRCSPRSGDLSVYWYQQSLDQGLQFLIQYYNGEERAKGNILERFSAQQFPDLHSELNLSSLELGDSALYFCASSVISGGTTEAFFGQGTRLTVV.

This clone was counted once. The chain employs TRBV19 and TRBJ2-3; 12 bases match TRBD2. The CDR3 is made up of 20 amino acids. The J segment lost 0 bases and the V segment lost 0 bases, leaving 10 bases of the junction unmatched. Per the germline V gene, CDR1 is LNHDA and CDR2 is SQIVND (reference sequence). The DNA for the CDR3 is TGTGCCAGTAGTATAGAGGGGGGGGTAGGACTAGCGGGAAGCACAGATACGCAGTATTTT. Protein: CASSIEGGVGLAGSTDTQYF.

The rearrangement joins TRBV5-4 to TRBJ2-1; 12 bases are shared with TRBD2. This CDR3 region has 14 residues. The ends lost 8 bases at V and 6 bases at J; junction bases unmatched: 6. Germline V gene sequence: CDR1 SGHNT, CDR2 YYREEE (reference sequence). The DNA for the CDR3 is TGTGCCAGTTTTCTAGCGGGAGGGCCCAATGAGCAGTTCTTC. This sequence encodes CASFLAGGPNEQFF.

V gene TRBV6-1 combines with J gene TRBJ2-1; D is unclear. Looked up from germline, CDR1 is MNHNS and CDR2 is SASEGT. V was pared by 7 bases and J by 4 bases, with 11 bases between. CDR3 size: 13 residues. As DNA, the CDR3 is TGTGCCAGCACCGGTGACGTATACAATGAGCAGTTCTTC. Protein sequence: CASTGDVYNEQFF.

Of note for this clone: A far larger clone is only one base removed, so a read error is likely. This chain connects TRBV27 to TRBJ1-2, with TRBD1 identical over 7 bases. With 3 bases clipped from V and 7 bases from J, the junction kept 5 bases outside the gene matches. The CDR3 extends over 13 amino acids. CDR1 is MNHEY and CDR2 is SMNVEV in the germline V gene (reference sequence). The CDR3 DNA follows: TGTGCCAGCAGTTTTTACAGGGGACTTGGCTACACCTTC. Translated, it gives CASSFYRGLGYTF.

CDR3 sequence reads: CASSSTQAGAETQYF. The CDR3, as DNA: TGTGCCAGCAGCTCCACCCAAGCGGGCGCAGAGACCCAGTACTTC. V usage is TRBV7-9 and J usage is TRBJ2-5; tentatively, D is TRBD2 (6 bases). V shed 4 bases and J shed 4 bases, with 16 bases lying between them. CDR3 length equals 15 residues. Germline loops: CDR1 SEHNR, CDR2 FQNEAQ (reference sequence).

The gene calls are TRBV7-9 and TRBJ2-3, with TRBD2 matching over 13 bases. J gave up 2 bases and V 6 bases, and 11 bases lay outside the gene matches. This CDR3 comprises 18 residues. Germline loops: CDR1 SEHNR, CDR2 FQNEAQ (reference sequence). CDR3 sequence: CASSSTSGLAGNTDTQYF. The DNA of the CDR3 is TGTGCCAGCAGTTCGACGTCGGGACTAGCGGGAAACACAGATACGCAGTATTTT.